The rows below give T cell receptor beta chains drawn from one sample of a study of T cell responses to AZD1222 COVID-19 vaccine. Here immunoSEQ multiplex PCR was the method, and the copy in TCRdb shows in-frame clones only, minus some. There are about 75,000 clones in the sample; 70% to 90% occur only once, and 10% lies in the top ten. Here the sequenced sample was peripheral blood, taken 28 days after the second dose of the MenACWY control vaccine. The receptor source for this set is an adult who received the MenACWY meningococcal vaccine as a control. Each CDR3 is given with its conserved first and last residue. Fields, in order: V gene, CDR3 length, J gene, D gene, clone size, CDR3 protein, CDR3 DNA. The D gene is left open where the match is weak. Only some rows state a clone size, as once, few, many or a class for expanded clones.

>TRBV3-1/TRBV3-2|15|TRBJ1-6|.|once
CASSQGWGSNSPLHF
TGTGCCAGCAGCCAAGGGTGGGGTTCTAATTCACCCCTCCACTTT
>TRBV4-3|14|TRBJ2-5|.|.
CASSQEPYQETQYF
TGCGCCAGCAGCCAAGAGCCGTACCAAGAGACCCAGTACTTC
>TRBV19|18|TRBJ2-1|TRBD2|.
CASSTGTSGTTSYNEQFF
TGTGCCAGTAGTACCGGGACTAGCGGGACGACCTCCTACAATGAGCAGTTCTTC
>TRBV2|15|TRBJ2-1|.|.
CASSEAGVSNNEQFF
TGTGCCAGCAGTGAAGCCGGAGTGAGTAACAATGAGCAGTTCTTC
>TRBV7-2|14|TRBJ2-1|.|.
CASSLDTGYNEQFF
TGTGCCAGCAGCTTAGATACAGGCTACAATGAGCAGTTCTTC
>TRBV7-2|15|TRBJ2-1|TRBD2|.
CASSLVAGGWNEQFF
TGTGCCAGCAGCTTGGTGGCGGGGGGGTGGAATGAGCAGTTCTTC
>TRBV6-5|15|TRBJ1-1|.|.
CASRKRTARGTEAFF
TGTGCCAGCAGGAAACGTACTGCTCGGGGCACTGAAGCTTTCTTT
>TRBV28|16|TRBJ1-6|.|.
CASSSIRGNYNSPLHF
TGTGCCAGCAGCTCCATTAGGGGAAACTATAATTCACCCCTCCACTTT
>TRBV5-1|14|TRBJ1-5|TRBD1|.
CASSLEGAVEPQHF
TGCGCCAGCAGCTTGGAGGGGGCGGTGGAGCCCCAGCATTTT
>TRBV28|11|TRBJ1-4|.|once
CASSQAEKLFF
TGTGCCAGTTCCCAGGCGGAAAAACTGTTTTTT
>TRBV10-3|13|TRBJ1-1|.|.
CAIGGSLRTEAFF
TGTGCCATCGGGGGGTCTCTGAGAACTGAAGCTTTCTTT
>TRBV7-2|14|TRBJ1-5|.|.
CASSSLRGIQPQHF
TGTGCCAGCAGCTCCCTGAGGGGGATTCAGCCCCAGCATTTT
>TRBV18|15|TRBJ1-1|TRBD1|.
CASSPLQGAGTEAFF
TGTGCCAGCTCACCACTACAGGGGGCGGGAACTGAAGCTTTCTTT
>TRBV28|17|TRBJ1-4|TRBD1|.
CASSFMGQGVINEKLFF
TGTGCCAGCAGTTTTATGGGACAGGGGGTTATTAATGAAAAACTGTTTTTT
>TRBV7-9|16|TRBJ1-4|TRBD1|.
CASSFSETGHFEKLFF
TGTGCCAGCAGCTTTTCGGAGACAGGGCATTTTGAAAAACTGTTTTTT
>TRBV30|15|TRBJ2-2|TRBD1|.
CAWSGGQGNTGELFF
TGTGCCTGGAGTGGGGGACAGGGAAACACCGGGGAGCTGTTTTTT
>TRBV5-4|14|TRBJ2-5|.|.
CASSLDPDQETQYF
TGTGCCAGCAGCCTAGACCCGGACCAAGAGACCCAGTACTTC
>TRBV27|13|TRBJ1-2|.|.
CASSLKGGYGYTF
TGTGCCAGCAGTTTAAAAGGAGGCTATGGCTACACCTTC
>TRBV25-1|8|TRBJ1-4|.|.
CASSEFDF
TGTGCCAGCAGTGAATTTGACTTT
>TRBV9|16|TRBJ2-2|.|.
CASSARPLALPGELFF
TGTGCCAGCAGCGCCCGACCACTAGCATTGCCCGGGGAGCTGTTTTTT
>TRBV29-1|12|TRBJ1-1|.|.
CSVARGNTEAFF
TGCAGCGTTGCTAGGGGTAACACTGAAGCTTTCTTT
>TRBV6-2/TRBV6-3|14|TRBJ2-7|.|.
CASSRRASRAEQYF
TGTGCCAGCAGTCGTAGGGCTTCTAGGGCCGAGCAGTACTTC
>TRBV12-3/TRBV12-4|13|TRBJ1-2|TRBD1|.
CASSRGQDHGYTF
TGTGCCAGCAGTCGAGGACAGGATCATGGCTACACCTTC
>TRBV27|14|TRBJ1-5|.|.
CASSLAGPNQPQHF
TGTGCCAGCAGTTTAGCTGGTCCTAATCAGCCCCAGCATTTT
>TRBV30|14|TRBJ1-2|.|.
CAWNDLGVGYGYTF
TGTGCCTGGAATGACTTGGGGGTAGGCTATGGCTACACCTTC
>TRBV6-5|16|TRBJ2-3|TRBD2|.
CASSLVAGAFTDTQYF
TGTGCCAGCAGTTTAGTAGCGGGGGCCTTCACAGATACGCAGTATTTT
>TRBV6-5|13|TRBJ1-2|.|once
CASTNTGYDGYTF
TGTGCCAGCACCAATACAGGGTACGATGGCTACACCTTC
>TRBV7-2|15|TRBJ2-7|TRBD1|.
CASSLAGTGAYEQYF
TGTGCCAGCAGCTTGGCAGGGACAGGGGCCTACGAGCAGTACTTC
>TRBV19|14|TRBJ2-2|.|.
CASSISRNTGELFF
TGTGCCAGTAGTATCAGCAGGAACACCGGGGAGCTGTTTTTT
>TRBV6-5|14|TRBJ1-3|.|.
CASTPQSSGNTIYF
TGTGCTAGCACTCCACAGTCCTCTGGAAACACCATATATTTT
>TRBV12-3/TRBV12-4|13|TRBJ1-1|TRBD1|.
CANRQGMGTEAFF
TGTGCCAACCGACAGGGGATGGGAACTGAAGCTTTCTTT
>TRBV24-1|16|TRBJ2-2|TRBD1|.
CATSDSGQGSTGELFF
TGTGCCACCAGTGATTCTGGACAGGGTTCCACCGGGGAGCTGTTTTTT
>TRBV29-1|14|TRBJ2-3|.|.
CSVEEGGGAFTQYF
TGCAGCGTTGAAGAAGGTGGGGGGGCCTTTACGCAGTATTTT
>TRBV19|15|TRBJ1-5|.|.
CASSTRQQGGKPQHF
TGTGCCAGTAGTACCCGTCAACAGGGAGGGAAGCCCCAGCATTTT
>TRBV5-1|14|TRBJ2-5|.|.
CASSPGPQSETQYF
TGCGCCAGCAGCCCGGGACCTCAGTCGGAGACCCAGTACTTC
>TRBV30|14|TRBJ1-2|.|.
CAWSVLPGGYGYTF
TGTGCCTGGAGTGTACTCCCCGGAGGCTATGGCTACACCTTC
>TRBV30|13|TRBJ1-6|TRBD1|.
CAWSPGGDSPLHF
TGTGCCTGGAGTCCAGGGGGGGATTCACCCCTCCACTTT
>TRBV28|13|TRBJ2-4|.|.
CASSSPWENIQYF
TGTGCCAGCAGTTCTCCCTGGGAAAACATTCAGTACTTC
>TRBV15|14|TRBJ2-5|TRBD1|few
CATSRGTGEETQYF
TGTGCCACCAGCAGAGGGACAGGGGAAGAGACCCAGTACTTC
>TRBV4-1|16|TRBJ1-3|TRBD1|.
CASSAGRDRGGNTIYF
TGCGCCAGCAGCGCAGGCCGGGACAGGGGGGGAAACACCATATATTTT
>TRBV3-1/TRBV3-2|15|TRBJ1-6|.|.
CASSQRGHGNSPLHF
TGTGCCAGCAGCCAACGCGGACACGGAAATTCACCCCTCCACTTT
>TRBV24-1|13|TRBJ2-3|.|.
CATSEVVTDTQYF
TGTGCCACCAGTGAGGTGGTTACAGATACGCAGTATTTT
>TRBV2|15|TRBJ1-5|TRBD1|.
CASSEGRGAGQPQHF
TGTGCCAGCAGTGAAGGCAGGGGGGCCGGTCAGCCCCAGCATTTT
>TRBV5-1|16|TRBJ2-1|.|.
CASSLVVSRGYNEQFF
TGCGCCAGCAGCTTGGTCGTATCGCGGGGATACAATGAGCAGTTCTTC
>TRBV5-4|16|TRBJ2-2|.|.
CASSLDTRENTGELFF
TGTGCCAGCAGCTTGGACACCCGAGAGAACACCGGGGAGCTGTTTTTT
>TRBV7-2|15|TRBJ2-1|TRBD2|once
CASAAGGGGANEQFF
TGTGCCAGCGCCGCCGGGGGCGGGGGGGCGAATGAGCAGTTCTTC
>TRBV19|14|TRBJ1-1|.|once
CASIYGLGYTEAFF
TGTGCCAGTATTTACGGCTTAGGTTACACTGAAGCTTTCTTT